This T cell receptor (beta chain) was sequenced for a study of blood T cell repertoires in COVID-19. Using immunoSEQ multiplex PCR, the repertoire was profiled, and TCRdb retains in-frame clones only, with some absent. There are about 430,000 clones in the sample; roughly 84% occur only once, and 1.4% to 1.5% lies in the top ten. Study members were between about 18 and 100 years old and lived in 20 to 30 US regions. Categorization into cohorts depended on clinical history that participants reported. There are 14 residues in the CDR3. Germline values: CDR1 SGHTA, CDR2 FQGTGA. The V and J ends lost 6 bases and 5 bases respectively, with 16 bases between them.

This chain uses TRBV7-3 with TRBJ2-5, with TRBD1 as a possible D gene (6 bases). The sequence was obtained from a woman under 30 who had been exposed to COVID-19. Source material: PBMCs or T cells enriched from blood (not recorded which). CDR3 in amino acids: CASSQTGSPETQYF. The CDR3 DNA reads TGTGCCAGCAGTCAAACAGGGTCCCCGGAGACCCAGTACTTC.